Shown below are 13 T cell receptor beta chains from a single sample sequenced in a study of cytomegalovirus exposure and HLA in healthy donors (dated by TCRdb to about 2017). The library came from the immunoSEQ multiplex PCR assay. A mixture of 60 forward primers for TCR Vbeta segments and 13 reverse primers for TCR Jbeta segments was used in the multiplex PCR. This is the immuneACCESS table as TCRdb keeps it, with only in-frame sequences that have V and J called. A part of the clones is gone; compared with another copy, unresolved V genes explain less than half, and the rest is unexplained. The record for this sample contains 50,000 to 55,000 clones. The ten largest account for approximately 13% of the sample. Sequencing used PBMCs. These receptors were taken from a woman aged 55 to 70 in good health and CMV-seropositive.

V gene TRBV6-1 combines with J gene TRBJ2-4; 7 bases fit TRBD2. This CDR3 is built from 12 residues. Germline trimming cut 0 bases from V and 15 bases from J; bases unmatched to any gene: 5. Germline V gives CDR1 MNHNS, CDR2 SASEGT. This chain's CDR3 is CASSEAGGGGYF. For the CDR3, the DNA is TGTGCCAGCAGTGAAGCTGGGGGGGGTGGGTACTTC.

The chain recombines TRBV11-3 with TRBJ2-7; 8 nucleotides line up with TRBD1. This CDR3 contains 15 residues. With V trimmed by 8 bases and J by 0 bases, 9 bases remained unmatched. CDR1 and CDR2 from the germline V gene are SGHNT and YENEEA. In nucleotides, the CDR3 is TGTGCCAGCGGTTCCGGACAGGGAAGCTCCTACGAGCAGTACTTC. Protein product: CASGSGQGSSYEQYF.

The rearrangement links TRBV5-1 to TRBJ2-4; 8 positions match TRBD2. In germline, CDR1 is SGHRS, CDR2 YFSETQ. The trim removed 4 bases at V and 0 bases at J, leaving 9 bases unmatched. The CDR3 is made up of 17 amino acids. The CDR3 DNA reads as TGCGCCAGCAGCGAACAGCGGGGGAGCTTAGCCAAAAACATTCAGTACTTC. The encoded protein is CASSEQRGSLAKNIQYF.

The rearrangement links TRBV9 to TRBJ2-1; the D gene is possibly TRBD2 (6 bases). Trimming shortened V by 0 bases and J by 12 bases, and 13 bases separated the two germline ends. CDR1 is SGDLS, CDR2 YYNGEE, per germline. The CDR3 spans 13 residues. The CDR3 DNA is TGTGCCAGCAGCGTAGTTGGCGGGGCAGGGCAGTTCTTC. This codes for CASSVVGGAGQFF.

The chain couples TRBV4-1 to TRBJ2-7; the D gene is possibly TRBD1 (6 bases). Looked up from germline, CDR1 is MGHRA and CDR2 is YSYEKL. The CDR3 is 13 amino acids. The V end was cut by 3 bases, the J end by 5 bases, with 11 bases between. DNA of the CDR3: TGCGCCAGCAGCCACCAACAGGGCCACGAGCAGTACTTC. Translating it yields CASSHQQGHEQYF.

V gene TRBV6-1 combines with J gene TRBJ1-2; the D gene is possibly TRBD1 (6 bases). Germline CDR1 and CDR2: MNHNS and SASEGT. Trimming removed 6 bases from V and 1 base from J, with 9 bases in between. The CDR3 covers 13 residues. The CDR3 region has the DNA TGTGCCAGCAGCGGACAGCTTAACTATGGCTACACCTTC. Translation gives CASSGQLNYGYTF.

This chain joins TRBV29-1 and TRBJ2-7; 12 nucleotides line up with TRBD1. This CDR3 region has 15 residues. The V gene end was trimmed by 6 bases and the J gene end by 7 bases; junction bases not matched to a gene: 13. CDR1 is SQVTM and CDR2 is ANQGSEA in the germline V gene. CDR3 nucleotides: TGCAGCGTGACACCCCCCGGGACAGGGGGCGTTGAGCAGTACTTC. Protein: CSVTPPGTGGVEQYF.

The chain links TRBV15 to TRBJ2-2; 8 bases are a match to TRBD1. This CDR3 region has 16 residues. The V gene end was trimmed by 4 bases and the J gene end by 0 bases; junction bases not matched to a gene: 4. CDR1 is LNHNV and CDR2 is YYDKDF in the germline V gene (reference sequence). Here the CDR3 reads CATSTAQGANTGELFF. The CDR3 nucleotides read TGTGCCACCAGCACCGCACAGGGGGCGAACACCGGGGAGCTGTTTTTT.

This chain connects TRBV5-1 to TRBJ2-7, with 10 nucleotides matching TRBD1. The ends lost 3 bases at V and 6 bases at J; junction bases unmatched: 3. CDR3 size: 13 residues. Germline CDR1 SGHRS, CDR2 YFSETQ. The CDR3 protein is CASSSRTGGEQYF. The CDR3 nucleotides read TGCGCCAGCAGCTCAAGGACAGGGGGCGAGCAGTACTTC.

The rearrangement joins TRBV6-5 to TRBJ1-6; 9 nucleotides line up with TRBD1. V lost 6 bases to trimming and J lost 7 bases; unmatched junction nucleotides: 7. Germline V CDR1 and CDR2: MNHEY, SVGAGI. This CDR3 has 15 residues. Here the CDR3 reads CASSPAGTGNSPLHF. The CDR3, as DNA: TGTGCCAGCAGCCCCGCCGGGACAGGGAATTCACCCCTCCACTTT.

The chain carries TRBV9 and TRBJ2-3; 7 bases align to TRBD1. V trimming: 0 bases; J trimming: 1 base; junction bases outside the gene matches: 2. This CDR3 has 15 residues. CDR1 is SGDLS and CDR2 is YYNGEE in the germline V gene. The CDR3: CASSVVGTGTDTQYF. The CDR3 region has the DNA TGTGCCAGCAGCGTAGTAGGGACAGGCACAGATACGCAGTATTTT.

The chain has TRBV25-1 and TRBJ2-7; no clear D gene. The CDR3 covers 11 residues. Trimming stripped 8 bases from V and 6 bases from J, with 11 bases between. In germline, CDR1 is MGHDK, CDR2 SYGVNS. The CDR3, as DNA: TGTGCCAGCCTGGGTTCAGGCGAGCAGTACTTC. Protein sequence: CASLGSGEQYF.

The J gene is TRBJ1-2, the V gene TRBV10-3, with TRBD1 matching over 7 bases. Trimming removed 4 bases from V and 4 bases from J; junction bases left unmatched: 0. This CDR3 has 12 amino acids. Germline V gene data show CDR1 as ENHRY and CDR2 as SYGVKD. CDR3 amino acids: CAISAGGYGYTF. The CDR3 bases are TGTGCCATCAGTGCAGGGGGCTATGGCTACACCTTC.